These T cell receptor beta chains were read from a single sample in a study of cytomegalovirus exposure and HLA in healthy donors. Repertoires were generated with immunoSEQ multiplex PCR, while TCRdb's copy carries only in-frame clones and drops some. Of about 160,000 clones in the sample, 75% to 90% are singletons; the top ten hold around 5.8%. What was sequenced was PBMCs. Source of these receptors: a male donor in good health and CMV-seropositive. Each CDR3 is given with its conserved first and last residue. A D gene is named only where the DNA matches it firmly. Size tells how often a clone was seen (once, few, many) or the class of an expanded clone, and some rows leave it out.

TRBJ2-7,TRBV9,.,.,TGTGCCAGCAGCGTAGAGGACTCAGCTTACGAGCAGTACTTC,CASSVEDSAYEQYF
TRBJ2-3,TRBV5-4,.,TRBD2,TGTGCCAGCAGCTTGCCCGGGACTAGCGGGTCTAGCACAGATACGCAGTATTTT,CASSLPGTSGSSTDTQYF
TRBJ1-2,TRBV19,.,.,TGTGCCAGTAGTATAGCGGGGTCCTATGGCTACACCTTC,CASSIAGSYGYTF
TRBJ1-1,TRBV5-4,.,.,TGTGCCAGCAGCTTGGAGAGCACTGAAGCTTTCTTT,CASSLESTEAFF
TRBJ2-5,TRBV28,.,TRBD1,TGTGCCAGCAGTTTGCTCGGGACAGGGGGCCCAGAGACCCAGTACTTC,CASSLLGTGGPETQYF
TRBJ1-1,TRBV27,.,.,TGTGCCAGCAGTTTAATCTGGGGGCGGAACACTGAAGCTTTCTTT,CASSLIWGRNTEAFF
TRBJ1-5,TRBV6-1,.,.,TGTGCCAGCAGTGAGGGCAGGGATAATCAGCCCCAGCATTTT,CASSEGRDNQPQHF
TRBJ2-3,TRBV9,.,TRBD2,TGTGCCAGCAGCGTATTTAGCGGGATTAGCACAGATACGCAGTATTTT,CASSVFSGISTDTQYF
TRBJ1-1,TRBV6-5,.,TRBD1,TGTGCCAGCAGATCTACGGGACAGTTAGGCACTGAAGCTTTCTTT,CASRSTGQLGTEAFF
TRBJ2-1,TRBV5-3,.,TRBD2,TGTGCCAGAAGCTTGGGTTTAGCGGGAGGGCCGTTGAATGAGCAGTTCTTC,CARSLGLAGGPLNEQFF
TRBJ2-1,TRBV7-2,.,TRBD2,TGTGCCAGCAGCTTAAATAGCGGGAGTAAGAATGAGCAGTTCTTC,CASSLNSGSKNEQFF
TRBJ2-7,TRBV7-9,once,TRBD1,TGTGCCAGCACCCTGGGCCAGGGGGTTTCCTACGAGCAGTACTTC,CASTLGQGVSYEQYF
TRBJ2-5,TRBV4-3,.,TRBD2,TGCGCCAGCAGCCAAGACTTAGCGGGACTGGCAGAGACCCAGTACTTC,CASSQDLAGLAETQYF
TRBJ2-5,TRBV6-5,.,TRBD2,TGTGCCAGCAGTTACTCTAGGAGCGGGGGAGAGACCCAGTACTTC,CASSYSRSGGETQYF
TRBJ2-7,TRBV6-1,.,.,TGTGCCAGCAGTGATGGGGGAGGCTACGAGCAGTACTTC,CASSDGGGYEQYF
TRBJ2-2,TRBV14,once,.,TGTGCCAGCAGCCAACGGTCCAGGACCGGGGAGCTGTTTTTT,CASSQRSRTGELFF
TRBJ2-2,TRBV6-1,few,TRBD1,TGTGCCAGCAGCCGGACAGGTGGGACCGGGGAGCTGTTTTTT,CASSRTGGTGELFF
TRBJ2-7,TRBV11-3,.,TRBD1,TGTGCCAGCAGCTTAGTACCGCTACGGGACAGAGCCTACGAGCAGTACTTC,CASSLVPLRDRAYEQYF
TRBJ2-7,TRBV19,.,.,TGTGCCAGTAACGGGAGGGGGCAAGGTCGCGAGCAGTACTTC,CASNGRGQGREQYF
TRBJ2-1,TRBV6-5,.,.,TGTGCCAGCAGTCCCCCTAGCGCGGTCTACAATGAGCAGTTCTTC,CASSPPSAVYNEQFF
TRBJ2-7,TRBV7-9,.,.,TGTGCCAGCAGCTCCTCCGGCGGCTCATACGAGCAGTACTTC,CASSSSGGSYEQYF
TRBJ1-3,TRBV9,few,TRBD1,TGTGCCAGCAGCCCCACCGGGACAGGAAGCTCTGGAAACACCATATATTTT,CASSPTGTGSSGNTIYF
TRBJ2-2,TRBV28,few,TRBD2,TGTGCCAGCAGTTTGCGACTAGCGGGAGGCGGCGGGGAGCTGTTTTTT,CASSLRLAGGGGELFF
TRBJ1-1,TRBV29-1,few,.,TGCAGCGTTGAATACCCCAGGGGTCCGGTTTTCTTT,CSVEYPRGPVFF
TRBJ2-3,TRBV7-2,few,.,TGTGCCAGCAGCTTTTCGGGAGATACGCAGTATTTT,CASSFSGDTQYF
TRBJ2-3,TRBV9,.,TRBD2,TGTGCCAGCAGCGTGGGACTAGGGGCAGATACGCAGTATTTT,CASSVGLGADTQYF
TRBJ2-7,TRBV28,.,TRBD1,TGTGCCAGCAGTACCCGGGACAGGGGGGTAGAGCAGTACTTC,CASSTRDRGVEQYF
TRBJ1-3,TRBV5-1,.,TRBD1,TGCGCCAGCAGCTTGGTTGGGACAGGGGTGAACACCATATATTTT,CASSLVGTGVNTIYF
TRBJ2-3,TRBV14,.,.,TGTGCCAGCAGCCAAGTGGGGAGGACTACGAGCACAGATACGCAGTATTTT,CASSQVGRTTSTDTQYF
TRBJ2-3,TRBV13,once,TRBD1,TGTGCCAGCAGCACAAGGACAGGGGGCACAGATACGCAGTATTTT,CASSTRTGGTDTQYF
TRBJ1-2,TRBV19,.,TRBD1,TGTGCCAGTAGTCCCCTTGGGACAGGTCTAAGGAGCTACACCTTC,CASSPLGTGLRSYTF
TRBJ2-3,TRBV9,.,TRBD2,TGTGCCAGCAGCGTCGCTCTGGCGGGAGGGTCAGATACGCAGTATTTT,CASSVALAGGSDTQYF
TRBJ1-1,TRBV4-2,once,TRBD1,TGTGCCAGCAGCCAACGAAGCGGCCAGGGACAGGGCACTGAAGCTTTCTTT,CASSQRSGQGQGTEAFF
TRBJ2-2,TRBV12-5,.,.,TGTGCTAGTGTTAGGGGGAGGGATTACGGCGGGGAGCTGTTTTTT,CASVRGRDYGGELFF
TRBJ2-7,TRBV6-1,.,.,TGTGCCACCAGGCTCCGGACAGAGAGAGTTGAGCAGTACTTC,CATRLRTERVEQYF
TRBJ2-3,TRBV10-2,.,.,TGCGCCAGCAGTGACTCCGGGGTCCTATCAGATACGCAGTATTTT,CASSDSGVLSDTQYF
TRBJ2-7,TRBV29-1,.,.,TGCAGCGCTAATTTAGGGGGGGGCTACGAGCAGTACTTC,CSANLGGGYEQYF
TRBJ2-1,TRBV11-2,.,.,TGTGCCAGCAGCTTATTGTCCCCGGGAGAGCAGTTCTTC,CASSLLSPGEQFF
TRBJ2-2,TRBV5-1,.,.,TGCGCCAGCAGCGCCAGTGCTACCGGGGAGCTGTTTTTT,CASSASATGELFF
TRBJ2-7,TRBV7-9,.,TRBD1,TGTGCCAGCAGCCTACAAAACAGGGGGTTCTACGAGCAGTACTTC,CASSLQNRGFYEQYF
TRBJ1-5,TRBV30,.,TRBD1,TGTGCCTGGACCGAAGGGACAGGGGGCCATCAGCCCCAGCATTTT,CAWTEGTGGHQPQHF
TRBJ1-5,TRBV7-9,.,.,TGTGCCAGCAGCCCGTCAGGGGCCCAGCCCCAGCATTTT,CASSPSGAQPQHF
TRBJ2-7,TRBV7-6,.,.,TGTGCCAGCAGCTTAAGTGGCGGGAAAGAGTACTTC,CASSLSGGKEYF
TRBJ2-2,TRBV7-2,.,.,TGTGCCAGCAGATTTAGCGGAGGGAACACCGGGGAGCTGTTTTTT,CASRFSGGNTGELFF
TRBJ1-2,TRBV4-2,.,TRBD1,TGTGCCAGCAGCCAACAACAGGGGGAAAACTATGGCTACACCTTC,CASSQQQGENYGYTF
TRBJ2-1,TRBV30,.,TRBD2,TGTGCCTGGAGTAGGAGGCAGGGCCGGACTAGTTGGTTCGATGAGCAGTTCTTC,CAWSRRQGRTSWFDEQFF
TRBJ2-3,TRBV10-3,.,.,TGTGCCGCAAAACAGGCAGATACGCAGTATTTT,CAAKQADTQYF
TRBJ2-3,TRBV25-1,.,.,TGTGCCAGCAGTGATGGGGCTAGCACAGATACGCAGTATTTT,CASSDGASTDTQYF
TRBJ2-2,TRBV5-1,once,.,TGCGCCAGCAGCTTGTGGCCAGGGGAGCTGTTTTTT,CASSLWPGELFF
TRBJ2-7,TRBV5-1,.,.,TGCGCCAGCAGCGAATCCGGGCCCGGGGGTTACGAGCAGTACTTC,CASSESGPGGYEQYF
TRBJ1-5,TRBV4-1,.,.,TGCGCCAGCAGTTTCAGGGGTAGCAATCAGCCCCAGCATTTT,CASSFRGSNQPQHF
TRBJ2-5,TRBV2,.,TRBD2,TGTGCCAGCAGTGACCGCGGGAGCGGGCGGGAGACCCAGTACTTC,CASSDRGSGRETQYF
TRBJ2-1,TRBV4-3,.,TRBD2,TGCGCCAGCAGCCAGAGGACTAGTTCCTACAATGAGCAGTTCTTC,CASSQRTSSYNEQFF
TRBJ2-1,TRBV12-5,.,.,TGTGCTAGTGGTTTGGTAGGGTCAGGGGTTGTTTATAATGAGCAGTTCTTC,CASGLVGSGVVYNEQFF
TRBJ2-7,TRBV30,.,.,TGTGCCTGGGGGGCGGGGTGGGCCGAGCAGTACTTC,CAWGAGWAEQYF